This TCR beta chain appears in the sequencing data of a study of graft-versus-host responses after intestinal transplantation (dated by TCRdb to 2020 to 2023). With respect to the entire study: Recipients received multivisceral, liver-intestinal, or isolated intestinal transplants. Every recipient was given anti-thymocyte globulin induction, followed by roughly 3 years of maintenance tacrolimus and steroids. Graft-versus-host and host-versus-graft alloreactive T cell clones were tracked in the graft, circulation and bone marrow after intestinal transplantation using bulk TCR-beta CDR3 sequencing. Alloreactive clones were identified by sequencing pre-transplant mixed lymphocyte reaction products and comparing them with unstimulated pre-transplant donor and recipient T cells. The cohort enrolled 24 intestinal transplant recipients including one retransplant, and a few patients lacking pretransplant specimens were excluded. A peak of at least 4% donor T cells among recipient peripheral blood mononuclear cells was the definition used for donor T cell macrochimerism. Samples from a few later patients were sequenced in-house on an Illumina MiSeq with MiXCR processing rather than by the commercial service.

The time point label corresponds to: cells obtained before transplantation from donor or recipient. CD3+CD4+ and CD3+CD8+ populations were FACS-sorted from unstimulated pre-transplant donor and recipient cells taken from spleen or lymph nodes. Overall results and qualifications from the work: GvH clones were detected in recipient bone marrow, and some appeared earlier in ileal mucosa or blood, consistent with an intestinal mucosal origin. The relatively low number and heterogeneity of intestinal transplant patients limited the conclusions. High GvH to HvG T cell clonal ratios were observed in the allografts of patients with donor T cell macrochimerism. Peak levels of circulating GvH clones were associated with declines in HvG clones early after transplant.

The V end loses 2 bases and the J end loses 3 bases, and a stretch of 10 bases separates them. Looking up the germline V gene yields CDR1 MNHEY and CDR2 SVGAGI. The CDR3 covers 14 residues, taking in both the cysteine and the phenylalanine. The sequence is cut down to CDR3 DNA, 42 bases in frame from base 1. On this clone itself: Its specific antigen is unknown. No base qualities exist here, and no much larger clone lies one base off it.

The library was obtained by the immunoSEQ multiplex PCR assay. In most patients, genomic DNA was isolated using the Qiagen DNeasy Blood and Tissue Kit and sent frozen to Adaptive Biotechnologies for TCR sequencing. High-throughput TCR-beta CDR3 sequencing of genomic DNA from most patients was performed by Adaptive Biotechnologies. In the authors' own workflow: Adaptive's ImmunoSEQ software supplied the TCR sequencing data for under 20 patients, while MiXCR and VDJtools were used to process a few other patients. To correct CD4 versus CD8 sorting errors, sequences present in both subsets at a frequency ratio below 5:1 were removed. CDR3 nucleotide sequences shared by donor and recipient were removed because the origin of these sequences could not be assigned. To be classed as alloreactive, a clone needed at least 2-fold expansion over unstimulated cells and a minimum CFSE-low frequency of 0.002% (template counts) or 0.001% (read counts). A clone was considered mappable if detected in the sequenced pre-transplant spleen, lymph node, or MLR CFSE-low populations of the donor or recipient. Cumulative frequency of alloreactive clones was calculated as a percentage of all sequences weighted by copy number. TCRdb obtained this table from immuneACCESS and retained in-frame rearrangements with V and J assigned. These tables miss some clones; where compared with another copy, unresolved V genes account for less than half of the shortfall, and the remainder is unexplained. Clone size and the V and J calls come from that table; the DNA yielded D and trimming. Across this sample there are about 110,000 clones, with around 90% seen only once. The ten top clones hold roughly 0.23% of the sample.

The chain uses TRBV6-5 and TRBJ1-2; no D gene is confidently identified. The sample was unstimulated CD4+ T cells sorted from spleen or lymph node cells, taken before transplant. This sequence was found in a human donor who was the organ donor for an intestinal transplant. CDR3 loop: CASSYDGVDYGYTF. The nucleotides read TGTGCCAGCAGTTACGACGGGGTTGACTATGGCTACACCTTC.